The 23 T cell receptor beta chains below all came from one sample that was sequenced in a study of blood T cell repertoires in COVID-19. TCRdb's copy holds only in-frame clones and misses some; the assay was immunoSEQ multiplex PCR. This sample has more than 250,000 clones, with roughly 86% found just once. Sequenced material: PBMCs or T cells enriched from blood (not recorded which). Receptors were obtained from a woman aged 18-35 years who had recovered from COVID-19.

This chain uses TRBV13 with TRBJ2-7; D is uncertain. Germline values: CDR1 PRHDT, CDR2 FYEKMQ (reference sequence). The CDR3 has 14 residues. Trimming took 4 bases from V and 2 from J, leaving 12 bases between them. The CDR3 DNA reads as TGTGCCAGCAGCTCCCCGGGTTTGACCTACGAGCAGTACTTC. Translated: CASSSPGLTYEQYF.

This clone was detected once. This CDR3 reads CAWSADSPSYNEQFF. DNA for the CDR3: TGTGCCTGGAGTGCCGACTCCCCCTCCTACAATGAGCAGTTCTTC. The gene calls are TRBV30 and TRBJ2-1; no reliable D call. Trimming cost V 1 base and J 0 bases, with 10 bases left between them. This CDR3 is built from 15 residues. Germline V gene sequence: CDR1 GTSNPN, CDR2 SVGIG (reference sequence).

The genes are TRBV28 and TRBJ1-1; D remains unclear. Germline assignment: CDR1 MDHEN and CDR2 SYDVKM. The ends were cut back, 5 bases at V and 9 bases at J, with 13 bases in the middle. This CDR3 contains 12 residues. The CDR3 DNA reads as TGTGCCAGCAGTACCACACCCTCGAAAGCTTTCTTT. Translating gives CASSTTPSKAFF. Variable domain in full (rest from reference TRBV28 and TRBJ1-1): DVKVTQSSRYLVKRTGEKVFLECVQDMDHENMFWYRQDPGLGLRLIYFSYDVKMKEKGDIPEGYSVSREKKERFSLILESASTNQTSMYLCASSTTPSKAFFGQGTRLTVV.

The count of this clone is one. V gene TRBV28 combines with J gene TRBJ1-1; the D gene is possibly TRBD1 (6 bases). Trimming left V 1 base short and J 7 bases short, with 10 bases between. This CDR3 has 13 amino acids. CDR1 MDHEN and CDR2 SYDVKM come from the germline V gene. The CDR3 protein is CASSLLAGDEAFF. For the CDR3, the DNA is TGTGCCAGCAGTTTATTGGCAGGGGATGAAGCTTTCTTT.

J is TRBJ2-1 and V is TRBV4-1; TRBD2 agrees at 9 bases. Per germline, CDR1 MGHRA and CDR2 YSYEKL. CDR3 length equals 16 residues. The ends lost 2 bases at V and 1 base at J; junction bases unmatched: 3. CDR3 bases: TGCGCCAGCAGCCAATTTACTAGCGGGTCCTACAATGAGCAGTTCTTC. Residues: CASSQFTSGSYNEQFF.

This rearrangement joins TRBV6-5 to TRBJ1-4, with a weak D call TRBD1 (5 bases). Germline lookup yields CDR1 MNHEY and CDR2 SVGAGI. V lost 5 bases and J 8 bases, leaving 15 bases between the germline ends. The CDR3 runs to 14 residues. CDR3 DNA sequence: TGTGCCAGCAGTACCGACGGGGGAGAAGAAAAACTGTTTTTT. It encodes CASSTDGGEEKLFF.

J is TRBJ2-3 and V is TRBV11-2, with TRBD2 as a possible D gene (5 bases). V lost 1 base and J 6 bases, leaving 14 bases between the germline ends. CDR3 size: 15 residues. Germline V lookup: CDR1 SGHAT, CDR2 FQNNGV. This CDR3 reads CASSLVQSRRDTQYF. The CDR3, as DNA: TGTGCCAGCAGCTTAGTCCAGTCCCGGAGGGATACGCAGTATTTT.

The rearrangement links TRBV19 to TRBJ2-5, with a weak D call TRBD2 (6 bases). Trimming cost V 3 bases and J 0 bases, with 17 bases left between them. Germline CDR1 LNHDA, CDR2 SQIVND (reference sequence). The CDR3 totals 17 residues. CDR3 protein: CASSMGERRGYQETQYF. Written as DNA, the CDR3 is TGTGCCAGTAGTATGGGAGAACGGCGGGGTTACCAAGAGACCCAGTACTTC.

The CDR3 DNA follows: TGTGCCAGCAGCCAAGGGACAGGGGATGACAATGAGCAGTTCTTC. Protein: CASSQGTGDDNEQFF. The rearrangement joins TRBV14 to TRBJ2-1; TRBD1 matches at 9 bases. Germline V gene data show CDR1 as SGHDN and CDR2 as FVKESK. This CDR3 has 15 residues. Germline trimming cut 1 base from V and 5 bases from J; bases unmatched to any gene: 3.

The chain carries TRBV19 and TRBJ1-2; possibly TRBD1 for D (5 bases). Germline V lookup: CDR1 LNHDA, CDR2 SQIVND (reference sequence). V lost 3 bases, J lost 8 bases, and 10 bases lay in between. The CDR3 spans 12 residues. In DNA form, the CDR3 reads TGTGCCAGTAGTATGGGGGGACCGGGCTACACCTTC. It specifies CASSMGGPGYTF.

The chain recombines TRBV19 with TRBJ1-2; D unresolved. The CDR3 totals 14 residues. Germline values: CDR1 LNHDA, CDR2 SQIVND (reference sequence). V gave up 5 bases and J gave up 3 bases, with 13 bases separating them. The CDR3 loop reads CASSQQAIDYGYTF. DNA of the CDR3: TGTGCCAGTAGTCAGCAGGCCATAGACTATGGCTACACCTTC.

This chain connects TRBV3-1 (or the pseudogene TRBV3-2) to TRBJ2-1; 8 nucleotides agree with TRBD2. V gave up 5 bases and J gave up 2 bases; unmatched junction bases: 11. CDR1 and CDR2 (germline): LGHDT, YNNKEL (reference sequence). This CDR3 comprises 17 residues. The CDR3 DNA sequence: TGTGCCAGCAGCACCTTCGGGGGGGCGGAGACCTACAATGAGCAGTTCTTC. It codes for CASSTFGGAETYNEQFF.

Only a few counts were recorded for this clone. The rearrangement joins TRBV11-3 to TRBJ2-2; tentatively, D is TRBD1 (7 bases). Germline CDR1 reads SGHNT; CDR2 reads YENEEA. Trimming removed 6 bases from V and 4 bases from J, with 24 bases in between. This CDR3 contains 18 residues. This chain's CDR3 is CASSRLFQGGPGTGELFF. In DNA form, the CDR3 reads TGTGCCAGCAGTCGACTCTTTCAGGGGGGCCCCGGCACCGGGGAGCTGTTTTTT.

The chain recombines TRBV3-1 (or the pseudogene TRBV3-2) with TRBJ1-2; D unclear. Per germline, CDR1 LGHDT and CDR2 YNNKEL (reference sequence). V was trimmed by 4 bases and J by 8 bases, leaving 17 bases between them. The CDR3 loop spans 14 amino acids. CDR3 region: CASSRREWVLGYTF. The CDR3 DNA follows: TGTGCCAGCAGCCGCCGGGAGTGGGTCTTAGGCTACACCTTC.

The chain employs TRBV6-2 or TRBV6-3 and TRBJ2-7; perhaps TRBD2 as D (7 bases). The CDR3 has 14 residues. CDR1 MNHEY and CDR2 SVGEGT come from the germline V gene. Trimming cost V 6 bases and J 3 bases, with 15 bases left between them. The CDR3 loop is CASSSRGAFYEQYF. For the CDR3, the DNA is TGTGCCAGCAGCTCCCGGGGGGCCTTCTACGAGCAGTACTTC.

This clone occurred a few times. The chain couples TRBV2 to TRBJ2-1; the D is unclear. The germline V gene has CDR1 SNHLY and CDR2 FYNNEI. Deletions cut 7 bases from V and 2 bases from J, with 9 bases between. The CDR3 has 13 amino acids. The CDR3 loop is CASNASPYNEQFF. The CDR3 DNA follows: TGTGCCAGCAACGCGAGCCCCTACAATGAGCAGTTCTTC.

V and J are TRBV30 and TRBJ1-4; TRBD1 is a possible D gene (5 bases). This CDR3 has 15 residues. Germline-derived CDR1 and CDR2 are GTSNPN and SVGIG (reference sequence). V shed 0 bases and J shed 5 bases, with 13 bases lying between them. DNA of the CDR3: TGTGCCTGGAGTGTAATCGGGGGAAGAAATGAAAAACTGTTTTTT. It is translated as CAWSVIGGRNEKLFF.

This sequence joins TRBV2 and TRBJ2-2; 13 nucleotides align to TRBD2. Trimming at V came to 8 bases and at J to 2 bases, leaving 5 bases not matched to a gene. The CDR3 extends over 16 amino acids. Looked up from germline, CDR1 is SNHLY and CDR2 is FYNNEI. The CDR3 reads CASPGTSGTNTGELFF. The CDR3 coding sequence is TGTGCCAGCCCAGGGACTAGCGGGACTAACACCGGGGAGCTGTTTTTT.

This chain connects TRBV7-9 to TRBJ2-7; D might be TRBD2 (6 bases). Looked up from germline, CDR1 is SEHNR and CDR2 is FQNEAQ (reference sequence). This CDR3 has 14 amino acids. V lost 3 bases, J lost 0 bases, and 9 bases lay in between. CDR3 nucleotides: TGTGCCAGCAGCTTTCTGGGGGGCTCCTACGAGCAGTACTTC. Protein sequence: CASSFLGGSYEQYF.

The gene calls are TRBV27 and TRBJ1-6, with no clear D. The V end lost 6 bases, the J end lost 0 bases, and 21 bases lay between the germline ends. CDR1 and CDR2 from the germline V gene are MNHEY and SMNVEV (reference sequence). The CDR3 contains 19 residues. CDR3: CASRRYLDTGSSYNSPLHF. The CDR3 bases are TGTGCCAGCAGGCGTTACCTCGACACTGGGAGCTCCTATAATTCACCCCTCCACTTT.

The chain links TRBV7-3 to TRBJ1-1, with D unresolved. Deletions cut 4 bases from V and 3 bases from J, with 15 bases between. The CDR3 runs to 15 residues. Germline lookup yields CDR1 SGHTA and CDR2 FQGTGA. CDR3 residues: CASSSIRIPDTEAFF. The CDR3 bases are TGTGCCAGCAGCTCAATCAGGATCCCGGACACTGAAGCTTTCTTT. Full variable domain (remainder filled in from reference TRBV7-3 and TRBJ1-1): GAGVSQTPSNKVTEKGKYVELRCDPISGHTALYWYRQSLGQGPEFLIYFQGTGAADDSGLPNDRFFAVRPEGSVSTLKIQRTERGDSAVYLCASSSIRIPDTEAFFGQGTRLTVV.

The V gene is TRBV27, the J gene TRBJ1-2; 7 bases align to TRBD1. Trimming at V came to 8 bases and at J to 4 bases, leaving 1 base not matched to a gene. This CDR3 is built from 11 residues. From germline, CDR1 is MNHEY and CDR2 SMNVEV (reference sequence). CDR3 sequence: CASGQVYGYTF. CDR3 in DNA: TGTGCCAGCGGACAGGTCTATGGCTACACCTTC.

The V gene is TRBV19, the J gene TRBJ2-1; D is perhaps TRBD1 (5 bases). The CDR3 loop spans 13 amino acids. Germline loops: CDR1 LNHDA, CDR2 SQIVND (reference sequence). Trimming removed 7 bases at V and 6 bases at J, with 13 bases between. CDR3 region: CASTFDSRNEQFF. The CDR3 DNA follows: TGTGCCAGTACGTTTGACAGCCGCAATGAGCAGTTCTTC.